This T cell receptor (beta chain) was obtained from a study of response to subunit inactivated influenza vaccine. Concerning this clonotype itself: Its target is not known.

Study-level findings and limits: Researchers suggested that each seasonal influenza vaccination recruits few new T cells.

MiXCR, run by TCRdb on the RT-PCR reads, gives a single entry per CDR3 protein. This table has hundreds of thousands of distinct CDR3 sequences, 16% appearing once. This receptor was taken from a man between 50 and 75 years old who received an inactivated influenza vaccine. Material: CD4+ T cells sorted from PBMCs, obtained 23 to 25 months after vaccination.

CDR3 DNA: TGCGCCAGCAGCCAAGTTACTAACTATGGCTACACCTTC. Amino acids: CASSQVTNYGYTF. This sequence joins TRBV4-3 and TRBJ1-2; no clear D. V was clipped by 1 base and J by 0 bases, with 3 bases between them. Germline CDR1 reads LGHNA; CDR2 reads YSLEER. There are 13 residues in the CDR3.